These T cell receptor beta chains were read from a single sample in a study of post-analysis software for immune sequencing data. TCRdb passed the PCR reads through MiXCR, listing each CDR3 protein once. The repertoire consists of 400,000 to 500,000 distinct CDR3 sequences, with about 39% occurring once and the leading ten covering approximately 7.1%. The sequenced sample consisted of blood. Source of these receptors: a girl aged 2-10 years with multiple sclerosis. Each CDR3 is given without its conserved first and last residue.

v_gene | CDR3aa
TRBV15 | ATSRRGQSYEQY
TRBV10-3 | AISGKGDEQF
TRBV7-3 | ASSSNSARGYT
TRBV7-2 | ASSGAISSTDTQY
TRBV4-2 | ASSLYLVRDSTVNNEQF
TRBV15 | ATSRDYSLAGERGEQF
TRBV28 | ASSLWLLAGAFIYNEQF
TRBV20-1 | SARKDRGDYGYT
TRBV7-2 | ASSQGTRSTYEQY
TRBV18 | ASSPNENYGYT
TRBV11-2 | ASSFSGITNEQF
TRBV5-1 | ASSQRQQSYEQY
TRBV4-1 | ASSQGVFRMVDTQY
TRBV10-3 | ATLDQREGQNEQY
TRBV7-3 | TSSLQAGGGEQF
TRBV12-3/TRBV12-4 | ASSPHSVWGDFDNEQF
TRBV27 | ASKDPQETQY